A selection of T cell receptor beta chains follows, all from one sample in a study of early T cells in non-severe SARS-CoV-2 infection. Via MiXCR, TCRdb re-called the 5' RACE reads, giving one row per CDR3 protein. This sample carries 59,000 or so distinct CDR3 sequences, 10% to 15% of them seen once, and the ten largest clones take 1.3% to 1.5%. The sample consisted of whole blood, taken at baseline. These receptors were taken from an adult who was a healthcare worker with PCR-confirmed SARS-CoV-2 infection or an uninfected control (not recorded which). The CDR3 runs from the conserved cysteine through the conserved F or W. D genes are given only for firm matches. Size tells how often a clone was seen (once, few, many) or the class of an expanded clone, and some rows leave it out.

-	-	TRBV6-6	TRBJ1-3	CASSWDNSGNTIYF	TGTGCCAGCAGTTGGGACAACTCTGGAAACACCATATATTTT
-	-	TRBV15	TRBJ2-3	CATGGTVSDTQYF	TGTGCCACCGGAGGGACAGTATCAGATACGCAGTATTTT
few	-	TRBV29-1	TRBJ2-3	CSVDDTGDTQYF	TGCAGCGTTGATGACACCGGGGATACGCAGTATTTT
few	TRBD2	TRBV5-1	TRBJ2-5	CASSSGTSGSLQETQYF	TGCGCCAGCAGCTCCGGGACTAGCGGGAGTCTCCAAGAGACCCAGTACTTC
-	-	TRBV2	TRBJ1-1	CASSVSLNTEAFF	TGTGCCAGCAGTGTGTCATTGAACACTGAAGCTTTCTTT
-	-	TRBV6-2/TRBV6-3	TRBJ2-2	CASRQGWNTGELFF	TGTGCCAGCAGGCAGGGGTGGAACACCGGGGAGCTGTTTTTT
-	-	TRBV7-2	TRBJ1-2	CASKPGSVIEGYTF	TGTGCCAGCAAGCCGGGCAGCGTTATAGAAGGCTACACCTTC
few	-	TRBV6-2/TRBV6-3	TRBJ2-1	CASSVSGAYNEQFF	TGTGCCAGCAGTGTTAGCGGTGCCTACAATGAGCAGTTCTTC
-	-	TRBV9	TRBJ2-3	CASSVAFRDPSTDTQYF	TGTGCCAGCAGCGTAGCTTTCCGGGACCCGAGCACAGATACGCAGTATTTT
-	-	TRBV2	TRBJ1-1	CASDTGWTEAFF	TGTGCCAGCGACACAGGGTGGACTGAAGCTTTCTTT
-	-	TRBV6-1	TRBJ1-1	CASTQLNVELGAEAFF	TGTGCCAGCACCCAACTTAACGTCGAACTCGGCGCTGAAGCTTTCTTT
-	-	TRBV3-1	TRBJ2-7	CASSTDGEQYF	TGTGCCAGCAGCACCGACGGCGAGCAGTACTTC
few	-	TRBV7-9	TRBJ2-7	CASSLEEGGEEQYF	TGTGCCAGCAGCTTAGAGGAGGGCGGTGAAGAGCAGTACTTC
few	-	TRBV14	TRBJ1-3	CASSQPGAPNTIYF	TGTGCCAGCAGCCAACCAGGGGCCCCCAACACCATATATTTT
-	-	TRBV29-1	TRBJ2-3	CSVVTNTDTQYF	TGCAGCGTTGTGACTAATACAGATACGCAGTATTTT
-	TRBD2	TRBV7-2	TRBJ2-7	CASSRTSGASSYEQYF	TGTGCCAGCAGCAGAACTAGCGGTGCTAGCTCCTACGAGCAGTACTTC
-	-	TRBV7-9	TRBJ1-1	CASSLVRDAAFF	TGTGCCAGCAGCTTGGTTCGGGACGCGGCTTTCTTT
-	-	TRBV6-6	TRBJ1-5	CASSYSVGDNQPQHF	TGTGCCAGCAGTTACTCGGTGGGGGACAATCAGCCCCAGCATTTT
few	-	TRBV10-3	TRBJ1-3	CAISESGAGNTIYF	TGTGCCATCAGTGAATCAGGTGCTGGAAACACCATATATTTT
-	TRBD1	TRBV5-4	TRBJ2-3	CASSPEQGRTDTQYF	TGTGCCAGCAGCCCAGAACAGGGGCGGACAGATACGCAGTATTTT
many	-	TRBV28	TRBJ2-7	CASSLLQPSEQYF	TGTGCCAGCAGTTTATTACAGCCGAGCGAGCAGTACTTC
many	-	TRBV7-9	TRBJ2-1	CASSLQKGVDEQFF	TGTGCCAGCAGCTTACAGAAGGGGGTCGATGAGCAGTTCTTC
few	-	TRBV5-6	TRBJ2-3	CASSWDVGAAIGTDTQYF	TGTGCCAGCAGCTGGGACGTGGGGGCAGCTATCGGCACAGATACGCAGTATTTT
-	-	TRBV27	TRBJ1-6	CASSFQGTRPLHF	TGTGCCAGCAGTTTTCAGGGCACGAGACCCCTCCACTTT
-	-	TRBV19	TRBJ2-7	CASSISGDEQYF	TGTGCCAGTAGTATTTCGGGGGACGAGCAGTACTTC
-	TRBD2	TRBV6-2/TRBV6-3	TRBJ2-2	CASSPTSGSAGELFF	TGTGCCAGCAGTCCCACTAGCGGGAGTGCCGGGGAGCTGTTTTTT
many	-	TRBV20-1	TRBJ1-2	CSARDREEANYGYTF	TGCAGTGCTAGAGATCGGGAGGAGGCTAACTATGGCTACACCTTC
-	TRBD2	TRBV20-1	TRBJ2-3	CSARVISAGGPADTQYF	TGCAGTGCTAGAGTGATTTCAGCGGGAGGGCCTGCAGATACGCAGTATTTT
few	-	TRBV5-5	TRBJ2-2	CASSLLGRGNTGELFF	TGTGCCAGCAGCTTGCTCGGCCGTGGAAACACCGGGGAGCTGTTTTTT
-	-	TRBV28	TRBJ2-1	CASSLSASDEQFF	TGTGCCAGCAGTTTATCAGCATCCGATGAGCAGTTCTTC
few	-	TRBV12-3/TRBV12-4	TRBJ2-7	CASSLMGWYYEQYF	TGTGCCAGCAGTTTAATGGGGTGGTACTACGAGCAGTACTTC
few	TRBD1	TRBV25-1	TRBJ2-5	CASSDVTGIETQYF	TGTGCCAGCAGTGACGTGACAGGGATAGAGACCCAGTACTTC
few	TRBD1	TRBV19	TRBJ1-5	CASRRQGNQPQHF	TGTGCCAGTAGGAGACAGGGTAATCAGCCCCAGCATTTT
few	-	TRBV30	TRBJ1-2	CAWSVPWQAYGYTF	TGTGCCTGGAGTGTACCGTGGCAGGCGTATGGCTACACCTTC
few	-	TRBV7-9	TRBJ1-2	CASSFDNYGYTF	TGTGCCAGCAGCTTCGACAACTATGGCTACACCTTC
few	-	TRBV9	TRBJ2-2	CASSARGQRKTGELFF	TGTGCCAGCAGCGCCCGCGGACAGCGAAAGACCGGGGAGCTGTTTTTT
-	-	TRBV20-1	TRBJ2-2	CSATTGRTGELFF	TGCAGTGCAACTACGGGGCGGACCGGGGAGCTGTTTTTT
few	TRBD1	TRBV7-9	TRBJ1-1	CASSEQGDPGTEAFF	TGTGCCAGCAGCGAGCAGGGGGACCCTGGCACTGAAGCTTTCTTT
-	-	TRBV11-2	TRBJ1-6	CASSLAPGLMALHF	TGTGCCAGCAGCTTAGCCCCAGGGTTGATGGCCCTCCACTTT
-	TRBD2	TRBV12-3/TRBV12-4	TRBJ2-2	CASTAGGAGELFF	TGTGCCAGCACCGCCGGGGGGGCCGGGGAGCTGTTTTTT
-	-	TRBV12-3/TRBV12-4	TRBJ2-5	CASSPDWEETQYF	TGTGCCAGCAGCCCTGACTGGGAAGAGACCCAGTACTTC
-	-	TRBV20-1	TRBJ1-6	CSARGPNEKGNSPLHF	TGCAGTGCTAGAGGCCCCAACGAAAAGGGAAATTCACCCCTCCACTTT